By sample fraction, the clone carrying this T cell receptor (beta chain) is medium-sized. This sample stems from a study of circulating CD8 cells and anti-PD-1 response in melanoma. This CDR3 contains 15 residues. CDR1 and CDR2 from the germline V gene are LGHNA and YSLEER. V lost 4 bases, J lost 8 bases, and 20 bases lay in between. Each library started from around 14 ng of total RNA using the QIAseq Immune Repertoire TCR panel. TCRdb processed the reads anew with MiXCR; each CDR3 protein has one entry. Altogether about 2,000 distinct CDR3 sequences are present, roughly 7.3% being singletons, with the ten largest covering around 8.6%. Four subsets defined by PD-1 and/or TIGIT were sorted from live CD3+CD8+TCRalphabeta+ cells.

This sequence joins TRBV4-3 and TRBJ1-2, with TRBD1 as a possible D gene (5 bases). This receptor was identified in a human donor with melanoma. Sequencing used CD8+ T cells from PBMCs, obtained at baseline or after one month of anti-PD-1 therapy (not recorded which). The CDR3 loop reads CASSPPGASAGGYTF. The CDR3 DNA sequence: TGCGCCAGCAGCCCACCCGGGGCGAGCGCCGGAGGCTACACCTTC.